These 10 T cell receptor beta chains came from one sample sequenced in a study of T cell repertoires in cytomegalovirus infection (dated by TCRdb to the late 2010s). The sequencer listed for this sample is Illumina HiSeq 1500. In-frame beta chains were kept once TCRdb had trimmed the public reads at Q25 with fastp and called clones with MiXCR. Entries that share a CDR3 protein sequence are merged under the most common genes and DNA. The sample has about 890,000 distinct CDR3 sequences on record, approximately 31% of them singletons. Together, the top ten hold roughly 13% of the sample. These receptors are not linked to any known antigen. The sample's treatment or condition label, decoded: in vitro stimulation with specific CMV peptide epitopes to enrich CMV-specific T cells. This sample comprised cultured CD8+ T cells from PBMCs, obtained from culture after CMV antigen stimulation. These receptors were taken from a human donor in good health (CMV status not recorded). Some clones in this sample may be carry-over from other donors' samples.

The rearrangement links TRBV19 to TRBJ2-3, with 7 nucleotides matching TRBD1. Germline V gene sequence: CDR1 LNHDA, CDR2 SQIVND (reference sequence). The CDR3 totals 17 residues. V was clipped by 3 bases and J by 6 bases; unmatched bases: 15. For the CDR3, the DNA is TGTGCCAGTAGTATTCCGCGTGGAGAGGGGGCACGGGATACGCAGTATTTT. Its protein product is CASSIPRGEGARDTQYF.

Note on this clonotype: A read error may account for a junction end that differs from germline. The CDR3 protein is CVSSESGNTGELFF. The CDR3 nucleotides read TGTGTCAGCAGTGAATCGGGGAACACCGGGGAGCTGTTTTTT. J is TRBJ2-2 and V is TRBV6-1, with D hard to call. The CDR3 is made up of 14 amino acids. The germline V gene encodes CDR1 MNHNS and CDR2 SASEGT.

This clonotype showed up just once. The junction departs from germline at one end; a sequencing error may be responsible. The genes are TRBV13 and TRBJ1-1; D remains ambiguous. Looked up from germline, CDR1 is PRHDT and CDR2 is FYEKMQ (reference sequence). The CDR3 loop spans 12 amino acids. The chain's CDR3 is CANSPADTEAFF. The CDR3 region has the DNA TGTGCCAACAGCCCGGCGGACACTGAAGCTTTCTTT.

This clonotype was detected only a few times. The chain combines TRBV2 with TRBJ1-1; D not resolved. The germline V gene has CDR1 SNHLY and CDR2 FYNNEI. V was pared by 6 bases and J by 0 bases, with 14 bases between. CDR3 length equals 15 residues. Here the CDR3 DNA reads TGTGCCAGCAGGCGATCTCCGGGCCTGAACACTGAAGCTTTCTTT. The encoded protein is CASRRSPGLNTEAFF.

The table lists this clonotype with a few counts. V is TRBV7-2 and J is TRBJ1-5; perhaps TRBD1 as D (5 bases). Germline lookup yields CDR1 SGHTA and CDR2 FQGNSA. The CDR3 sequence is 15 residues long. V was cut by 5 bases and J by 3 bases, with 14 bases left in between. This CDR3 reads CASSGAAGPNQPQHF. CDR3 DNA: TGTGCCAGCAGCGGGGCGGCAGGGCCCAATCAGCCCCAGCATTTT.

The CDR3 region is CASSARQGTRNIQYF. DNA for the CDR3: TGTGCCAGCAGCGCTAGACAGGGAACCAGAAACATTCAGTACTTC. The J gene is TRBJ2-4, the V gene TRBV7-6; TRBD1 matches 7 bases. Germline assignment: CDR1 SGHVS and CDR2 FNYEAQ. Losses at the gene ends were 5 bases for V and 6 bases for J; bases not matched to a gene: 10. CDR3 size: 15 residues.

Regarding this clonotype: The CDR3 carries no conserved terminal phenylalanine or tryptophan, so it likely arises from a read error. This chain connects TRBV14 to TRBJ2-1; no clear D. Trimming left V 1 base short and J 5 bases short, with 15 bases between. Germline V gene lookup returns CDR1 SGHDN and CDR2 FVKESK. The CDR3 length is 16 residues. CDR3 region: CASSQGPPLVDNEQFS. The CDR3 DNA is TGTGCCAGCAGCCAAGGGCCCCCGTTAGTTGACAATGAGCAGTTCTCC.

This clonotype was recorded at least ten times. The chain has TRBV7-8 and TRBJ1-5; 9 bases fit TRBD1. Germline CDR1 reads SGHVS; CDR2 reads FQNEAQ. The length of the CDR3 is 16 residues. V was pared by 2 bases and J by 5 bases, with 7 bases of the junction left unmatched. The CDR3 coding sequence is TGTGCCAGCAGCTTAACCGGGACAGGGCCCCATCAGCCCCAGCATTTT. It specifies CASSLTGTGPHQPQHF.

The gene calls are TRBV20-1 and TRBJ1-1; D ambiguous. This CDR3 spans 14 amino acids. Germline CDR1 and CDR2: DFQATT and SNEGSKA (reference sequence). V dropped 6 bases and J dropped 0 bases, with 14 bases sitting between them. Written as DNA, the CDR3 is TGCAGTGCCCCTGAAACCGGGTTGAACACTGAAGCTTTCTTT. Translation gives CSAPETGLNTEAFF.

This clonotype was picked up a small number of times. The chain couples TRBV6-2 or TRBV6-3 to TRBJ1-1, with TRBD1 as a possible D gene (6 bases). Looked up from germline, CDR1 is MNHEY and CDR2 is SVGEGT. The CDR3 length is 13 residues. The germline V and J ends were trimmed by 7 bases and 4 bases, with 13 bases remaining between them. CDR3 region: CASNVGGITEAFF. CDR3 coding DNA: TGTGCCAGCAATGTAGGGGGAATCACTGAAGCTTTCTTT.